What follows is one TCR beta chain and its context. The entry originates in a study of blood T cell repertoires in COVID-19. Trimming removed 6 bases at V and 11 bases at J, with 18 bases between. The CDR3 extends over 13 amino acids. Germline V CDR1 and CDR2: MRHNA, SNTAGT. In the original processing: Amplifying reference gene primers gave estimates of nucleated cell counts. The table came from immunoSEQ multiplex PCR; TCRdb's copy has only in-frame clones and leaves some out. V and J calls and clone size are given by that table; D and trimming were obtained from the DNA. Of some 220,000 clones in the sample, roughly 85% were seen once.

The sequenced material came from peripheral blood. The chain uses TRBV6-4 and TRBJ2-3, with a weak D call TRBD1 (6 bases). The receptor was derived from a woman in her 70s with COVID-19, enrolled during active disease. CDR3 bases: TGTGCCAGCAGCGAGGACAGCGCTCGACGGCAGTATTTT. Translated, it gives CASSEDSARRQYF.